This TCR beta chain was recorded in a study of cytomegalovirus exposure and HLA in healthy donors (dated by TCRdb to 2016 to 2017). Concerning the study at large: According to a later analysis, one platform produced both the roughly 120 validation repertoires and the 620 or so repertoires of the first cohort. The study combined high-throughput TCR immunosequencing, statistical association of individual TCRs with disease status, and machine learning to predict cytomegalovirus infection status. Along with the roughly 670-subject first cohort, a separate validation cohort of 120 different subjects was used. The aim of the study was to test whether cataloging public T cell receptors could identify signatures of past pathogen exposure.

A remark on this clone: Its recognized antigen is unknown. No clone much larger than this one lies a single base away; base qualities are absent.

There are 18 amino acids in the CDR3, from cysteine to phenylalanine inclusive. Just the 54-base CDR3 DNA is kept, in frame starting at base 1. The germline V gene sets CDR1 to SGHRS and CDR2 to YFSETQ. The trim is 3 bases for V and 4 bases for J, with a gap of 26 bases between the germline ends. The donors belonged to the validation cohort of about 130 subjects, which was separate from the roughly 700-subject first cohort. Overall results and qualifications from the work: In vitro tests confirmed that a few of the cytomegalovirus-associated TCR beta chains recognize cytomegalovirus antigens. Subsequent analysis determined that TCRs grouped into clusters in the first cohort also showed a tendency toward co-occurrence across the 130 or so validation repertoires, and approximately 93% of cluster scores exceeded 0. In the study, 164 TCR beta chains were listed as associated with cytomegalovirus. Across donors, most TCR sequences were observed very rarely, whereas some public TCRs were present in many individuals. A later analysis had no HLA typing for the validation cohort, so co-occurrence there was scored across all 110 or so repertoires. The authors suggested that the approach could potentially be generalized to other disease states and immunological phenotypes. In both the original and validation cohorts, the classifier was reported to diagnose cytomegalovirus status with high specificity and sensitivity.

Library preparation employed the immunoSEQ multiplex PCR assay. The source study handled its data this way. A statistical classification framework was built to diagnose cytomegalovirus status from the catalog of TCR beta chain sequences. Entries here come from immuneACCESS through TCRdb and include only in-frame sequences with V and J called. Some clones fail to appear in such tables; in the studies checked, an unresolved V gene covers under half of the shortfall, and the cause of the remainder is unknown. That table supplies the V and J calls and clone size; D and trimming were determined from the DNA. This sample holds 100,000 to 130,000 clones; around 82% were observed only once. 3% to 3.5% of the sample belongs to the ten largest clones.

What was sequenced was PBMCs. This receptor chain uses TRBV5-1 and TRBJ2-7; the D gene is perhaps TRBD1, from 6 matching bases. The TCR sequence derives from a woman aged 18-29 years in good health and CMV-seronegative. The nucleotide sequence is given as TGCGCCAGCAGCTCCGGTACGGGACACTCTATCTCCAGATACGAGCAGTACTTC. Its amino acids are CASSSGTGHSISRYEQYF.